This T cell receptor beta chain was sequenced for a study of cytomegalovirus exposure and HLA in healthy donors (TCRdb year 2017). Study-level background: An earlier analysis of about 560 of the donors reported 276 Gb of sequence data and approximately 120 million unique TCR beta sequences obtained from around 180 million T cells. All discovery cohort repertoires had been generated on a single sequencing platform. Of the approximately 400 genotyped donors, approximately 80% were placed in the genetic ancestry cluster associated with self-reported Caucasian donors. A separate validation cohort of 100 to 150 different subjects was used in addition to the roughly 670-subject first cohort. Donor age, sex, ethnicity and CMV serostatus were compiled together with the repertoire data. Class I and class II HLA loci were covered by the typing at four-digit resolution. To decide whether each TCR beta V gene segment behaved as functional or pseudogenic, an earlier analysis of some 580 of the donors relied on high-throughput TCR beta sequencing. The later analysis used no new phenotypic data to find candidate immune exposures, relying instead on TCR beta sequences and their occurrence across donors. Genome-wide SNP genotypes for about 65% of the 666 donors were used in a later genetic analysis, which treated that subset as a discovery cohort. Typing coverage differed by locus: A, B, C, DRB1 and DQB1 were typed in about 620-640 donors, DQA1 in 522, DPA1 in nearly 610, and DPB1 in 400 to 480. The study used immunosequencing to profile the T cell repertoires of approximately 690 subjects and linked those repertoires to cytomegalovirus serostatus. Roughly 5 DR-DQ haplotypes were treated as single units for association and clustering because of strong linkage in the cohort. The study aimed to test whether cataloging public T cell receptors could reveal signatures of past pathogen exposure. High-throughput TCR immunosequencing, statistical association of individual TCRs with disease status, and machine learning were combined to predict cytomegalovirus infection status. Roughly 300 gigabases of sequencing data and around 87 million unique TCR sequences were included in an early release covering roughly 600 HLA-typed donors. A later analysis re-examined previously published TCR beta repertoires from about 670 donors and added high-resolution HLA genotyping to investigate patterns of TCR occurrence. Across some 400 genotyped donors of the cohort, an average of roughly 230,000 unique TCR beta nucleotide sequences per donor were sequenced, and 15% to 20% of those sequences were non-productive.

Overall study outcomes, separate from this receptor: A later analysis found that HLA-associated TCR beta chains were more clonally expanded and had lower generation probabilities than equally common non-associated chains. At a false discovery rate of 0.05, a later analysis linked under 20,000 TCR beta sequences to specific HLA alleles. The sequencing pipeline was judged likely to have produced a cluster of highly shared sequence variants as a technical artifact. In an earlier analysis of 587 of the donors, most TCR beta V segments appeared in productive rearrangements about 90% or about 30% of the time, broadly matching IMGT annotations. Several of the top co-occurrence clusters appeared to be linked to parvovirus B19, influenza, CMV and Epstein-Barr virus, according to a later analysis. Because the 87-base-pair reads could not distinguish some IMGT-functional V segments, including TRBV6-2 and TRBV6-3, those segments were excluded. Linkage disequilibrium might explain the correlated functional status among segregating V segments, but an unknown experimental factor could not be ruled out. Because counts were too low, 15 or so rarely observed V segments, including chromosome 9 orphons, were excluded from the earlier analysis of 587 of the donors. A later genetic analysis reported fewer N-insertions in productive TCRs among donors in an Asian-associated ancestry cluster than the roughly 690-donor mean. While some public TCRs were present in many individuals, most TCR sequences turned up only very rarely across donors. Immune exposure information for the cohort was limited to CMV serostatus. In both the original and validation cohorts, the classifier was reported to diagnose cytomegalovirus status with high specificity and sensitivity. Roughly uniform sequencing depth across donors was assumed in presence/absence analyses, although this assumption may not hold. The cohort was sequenced for TCR beta chains only, and without alpha or paired-chain data the features that could be detected were limited. A further reported finding was that TCR beta sequences accurately predicted the HLA-A and HLA-B alleles for most subjects in the first cohort. In vitro tests confirmed that a few of the cytomegalovirus-associated TCR beta chains recognize cytomegalovirus antigens. According to a later analysis, TCR association rates differed among HLA loci, with DRB1 alleles showing the most associated TCRs and HLA-C alleles showing the fewest. HLA typing was unavailable for some donors at each locus, so association tests used only the typed subset. In the study, some 160 TCR beta chains were listed as associated with cytomegalovirus. V-gene and J-gene trimming of TCR beta chains was associated with a missense DCLRE1C variant in a later genetic analysis, and the association was replicated in an independent cohort. Most CMV-associated TCR beta chains appeared to be HLA-restricted in a later analysis, and the HLA associations seemed to be driven largely by CMV exposure. When HLA alleles, especially DR and DQ, strongly co-occurred, attributing TCR associations to individual alleles was difficult. The authors suggested that the approach could potentially be extended to other disease states and immunological phenotypes.

The cohort consisted of 600 to 750 healthy bone marrow donors. Cohort members were all nominally healthy when sampled, although unrecorded immune exposures were likely present. The donor was CMV seronegative and was included in the group of a few hundred seronegative cohort members. A peripheral blood sample was provided by each donor, and peripheral blood mononuclear cells were used for TCR beta sequencing. The Qiagen DNeasy Blood Extraction Kit was used to extract genomic DNA from the blood cell samples. Points on this clone: The target of this receptor is not known. No much larger clone is present one base from it, and per-base qualities are unavailable.

The library was obtained by the immunoSEQ multiplex PCR assay. For the multiplex PCR, a mixture combining 60 forward primers for TCR Vbeta segments and 13 reverse primers for TCR Jbeta segments was used. The CDR3 region of rearranged TCR beta genes was amplified from genomic DNA by a multiplex PCR assay. Amplified TCR beta libraries were sequenced as 87-base-pair reads on the Illumina HiSeq System. The authors processed their data as follows. A later analysis counted 75 million to 100 million unique TCR beta chains across the 640 or so repertoires, and around 9.9 million of these chains were shared by at least two donors. Raw reads were error-corrected and collapsed into unique sequences by a nearest-neighbor algorithm in which closely related sequences were merged to remove PCR and sequencing errors. Alignment of CDR3 sequences to IMGT reference sequences was used to assign V, D and J gene segments. For a sequence to be retained, a match of at least six nucleotides was required to both a V gene segment and a J gene segment. A rearrangement counted as productive if the CDR3 had no stop codons and remained in frame with V and J, and every other rearrangement counted as non-productive. Following IMGT convention, CDR3 was defined as the stretch from the second conserved V-encoded cysteine to the conserved J-encoded phenylalanine. Sequences without an unambiguous match to a single V gene segment were excluded from the earlier analysis of about 600 of the donors. In an earlier analysis of approximately 590 of the donors, V segments were called functional above 56.7% productive rearrangements and were called segregating when the between-donor standard deviation exceeded 5%. A statistical classification framework was built for diagnosing cytomegalovirus status from the catalog of TCR beta chain sequences. A later analysis assigned V and J genes by comparing TCR nucleotide sequences with IMGT/GENE-DB human TR gene sequences. Using the TCRdist pipeline, a later analysis assigned CDR3 sequences along with most-parsimonious VDJ recombination scenarios. In a later analysis, each TCR beta chain was defined by its CDR3 amino acid sequence together with its V-gene family, and reads lacking a unique V-gene family were excluded. In a later analysis, 450 to 600 highly shared, low-generation-probability nucleotide sequences were removed to address suspected cross-contamination and a sequencing artifact. A later analysis calculated a clonal expansion index for each public chain from normalized within-repertoire ranks of inferred template counts. Generation probabilities in a later analysis came from a VDJ recombination model fitted to out-of-frame rearrangements, and those results were checked against IGoR. In a later analysis, hypergeometric tests were used to score TCR-TCR, TCR-HLA and TCR-CMV co-occurrence, with a repertoire-size bias correction applied to TCR pairs. A later analysis estimated false discovery rates by permuting HLA or CMV assignments 20 times. A later analysis grouped co-occurring TCRs with DBSCAN, adding TCRdist sequence similarity when clustering within HLA-allele-positive subsets. Co-occurrence clustering excluded repertoires with fewer than 30,000 or more than 120,000 public chains, plus five with anomalous nucleotide sharing. In TCRdb, the immuneACCESS table is reduced to in-frame sequences with V and J assigned. These tables do not hold every clone; where another copy was compared, an unresolved V gene accounts for under half, and the others remain unexplained. The V and J calls and clone size come from that table; D and trimming were worked out from the DNA. This sample is represented by over 130,000 clones; roughly 86% of them were singletons. Clones ranked in the top ten supply roughly 0.53% of the sample.

V is clipped by 0 bases and J by 7 bases, and the sequence between their germline boundaries is 7 bases long. Measured from the cysteine to the phenylalanine, the CDR3 is 12 residues long. Of all the DNA, just the CDR3 is kept, 36 bases in frame from base 1. Via the germline V gene (reference sequence), CDR1 is GTSNPN and CDR2 SVGIG. This clonotype originated in a woman in her 40s in good health and CMV-seronegative. Sequencing was performed on PBMCs. The chain uses TRBV30 and TRBJ2-1, with no reliable assignment of the D segment. The CDR3 is CAWSVLENEQFF. In nucleotide form, the sequence is TGTGCCTGGAGTGTGCTAGAAAATGAGCAGTTCTTC.